Following are 22 T cell receptor beta chains from one sample sequenced in a study of control samples from healthy donors and cancer patients. Sequenced by immunoSEQ multiplex PCR; TCRdb stores in-frame clones only, minus some. Counted here are 93,000 or so clones, around 89% occurring once; the ten biggest clones make up roughly 19%. Specimen: PBMCs. The origin of the receptors is a man aged 55-75 years with lung cancer.

CDR3 in DNA: TGTGCCAGCAGCTTCTGGACAGGGCGAGAGGGCTATGGCTACACCTTC. This sequence encodes CASSFWTGREGYGYTF. The rearrangement uses TRBV3-1 (or the pseudogene TRBV3-2) and TRBJ1-2, with 8 bases lining up with TRBD1. The CDR3 is made up of 16 amino acids. Germline V gene data show CDR1 as LGHDT and CDR2 as YNNKEL (reference sequence). Losses at the gene ends were 5 bases for V and 4 bases for J; bases not matched to a gene: 12.

DNA of the CDR3: TGTGCCAGCAGTGCGGACGAGCGGAGCACAGATACGCAGTATTTT. Residues: CASSADERSTDTQYF. This rearrangement joins TRBV6-4 to TRBJ2-3; D is perhaps TRBD2 (5 bases). V was clipped by 4 bases and J by 0 bases, with 11 bases between them. This CDR3 comprises 15 residues. Germline CDR1 MRHNA, CDR2 SNTAGT.

CDR3 bases: TGTGCCAGCAGCCCCCGACTAGCGGTCTCCTACGAGCAGTACTTC. It specifies CASSPRLAVSYEQYF. V gene TRBV3-1 (or the pseudogene TRBV3-2) combines with J gene TRBJ2-7; TRBD2 matches 9 bases. Germline V CDR1 and CDR2: LGHDT, YNNKEL (reference sequence). Germline trimming cut 4 bases from V and 0 bases from J; bases unmatched to any gene: 4. The CDR3 runs 15 residues.

This clone was detected only once. The gene calls are TRBV18 and TRBJ1-6; no firm D call. Germline-derived CDR1 and CDR2 are KGHSH and LQKENI. The V and J ends lost 2 bases and 5 bases respectively, with 16 bases between them. CDR3 length equals 17 residues. This chain's CDR3 is CASSPSSYRDHNSPLHF. The CDR3 nucleotides read TGTGCCAGCTCACCATCTTCATACCGTGACCATAATTCACCCCTCCACTTT.

The chain employs TRBV5-5 and TRBJ2-3; perhaps TRBD1 as D (5 bases). The germline CDR1 and CDR2 sequences are SGHKS and YYEKEE (reference sequence). CDR3 size: 14 residues. V lost 0 bases and J 9 bases, leaving 14 bases between the germline ends. CDR3 nucleotides: TGTGCCAGCAGCTTGGGCTACCCAGGGCTAACGCAGTATTTT. This codes for CASSLGYPGLTQYF.

The genes are TRBV6-6 and TRBJ1-4; unclear D gene. V was shortened by 3 bases and J by 14 bases, with 13 bases between the two germline ends. This CDR3 has 12 residues. Germline V gene sequence: CDR1 MNHNY, CDR2 SVGAGI (reference sequence). The CDR3 bases are TGTGCCAGCAGTTATGGAGCTACCGGCCTGTTTTTT. It is translated as CASSYGATGLFF.

The chain joins TRBV27 to TRBJ1-5; maybe TRBD1 (5 bases). The ends were cut back, 7 bases at V and 0 bases at J, with 13 bases in the middle. CDR1 and CDR2 (germline): MNHEY, SMNVEV (reference sequence). CDR3 length: 15 amino acids. The CDR3 spells CASTTGAYSNQPQHF. CDR3 coding DNA: TGTGCCAGCACGACCGGGGCGTATAGCAATCAGCCCCAGCATTTT.

The J gene is TRBJ1-1, the V gene TRBV7-2, with D perhaps matching TRBD1 (6 bases). The CDR3 covers 15 residues. V was shortened by 6 bases and J by 0 bases, with 14 bases between the two germline ends. CDR1 is SGHTA, CDR2 FQGNSA, per germline. The CDR3 protein is CASSYTGLMNTEAFF. Here the CDR3 DNA reads TGTGCCAGCAGTTACACAGGGCTCATGAACACTGAAGCTTTCTTT.

The chain has TRBV13 and TRBJ1-4; perhaps TRBD1 as D (6 bases). V was cut by 3 bases and J by 3 bases, with 11 bases left in between. CDR1 is PRHDT, CDR2 FYEKMQ, per germline (reference sequence). The CDR3 is made up of 15 amino acids. The CDR3 DNA follows: TGTGCCAGCAGCTTTTGGACAGCTCCTAATGAAAAACTGTTTTTT. This encodes CASSFWTAPNEKLFF.

The V gene is TRBV30, the J gene TRBJ2-1; no definite D call. The CDR3 totals 12 residues. Germline V gene sequence: CDR1 GTSNPN, CDR2 SVGIG (reference sequence). V was pared by 4 bases and J by 6 bases, with 10 bases between. CDR3 coding DNA: TGTGCCTGGACGGTGTATGGCAATGAGCAGTTCTTC. Protein sequence: CAWTVYGNEQFF.

The chain uses TRBV6-1 and TRBJ2-5; D remains ambiguous. This CDR3 region has 12 residues. The germline V and J ends were trimmed by 2 bases and 3 bases, with 4 bases remaining between them. CDR1 is MNHNS, CDR2 SASEGT, per germline. CDR3 DNA: TGTGCCAGCAGTGAACAGAAAGAGACCCAGTACTTC. The encoded protein is CASSEQKETQYF.

This chain joins TRBV9 and TRBJ1-1; no clear D. This CDR3 has 11 amino acids. Trimming pared 4 bases from V and 5 bases from J, leaving 6 bases between. Germline V lookup: CDR1 SGDLS, CDR2 YYNGEE. The CDR3 DNA reads as TGTGCCAGCAGCTCCCGGACTGAAGCTTTCTTT. It encodes CASSSRTEAFF.

The rearrangement uses TRBV3-1 (or the pseudogene TRBV3-2) and TRBJ1-1; D is possibly TRBD1 (5 bases). CDR1 is LGHDT and CDR2 is YNNKEL in the germline V gene (reference sequence). Trimming pared 1 base from V and 8 bases from J, leaving 17 bases between. The CDR3 has 15 amino acids. CDR3 protein: CASSQAAGRPPEAFF. The CDR3 DNA is TGTGCCAGCAGCCAAGCTGCAGGGAGGCCCCCAGAAGCTTTCTTT.

The genes are TRBV7-3 and TRBJ2-5; 8 positions agree with TRBD1. The V and J ends lost 5 bases and 3 bases, in that order; junction bases with no gene match: 5. CDR1 and CDR2 (germline): SGHTA, FQGTGA. This CDR3 is built from 14 residues. The CDR3 spells CASSPGGSEETQYF. CDR3 DNA: TGTGCCAGCAGCCCAGGGGGCTCGGAAGAGACCCAGTACTTC.

V is TRBV3-1 (or the pseudogene TRBV3-2) and J is TRBJ2-7; 7 bases match TRBD1. The germline V gene has CDR1 LGHDT and CDR2 YNNKEL (reference sequence). The CDR3 runs to 14 residues. With 6 bases clipped from V and 4 bases from J, the junction kept 9 bases outside the gene matches. CDR3 amino acids: CASSVSTGYYEQYF. CDR3 nucleotide sequence: TGTGCCAGCAGTGTATCGACAGGGTATTACGAGCAGTACTTC.

This clone was detected a few times. This chain uses TRBV7-8 with TRBJ2-6; D unclear. The germline V gene encodes CDR1 SGHVS and CDR2 FQNEAQ. Trimming removed 5 bases from V and 0 bases from J, with 17 bases in between. The CDR3 has 18 residues. CDR3 nucleotides: TGTGCCAGCAGCATAGACGGTCTCGACTTCTCTGGGGCCAACGTCCTGACTTTC. This sequence encodes CASSIDGLDFSGANVLTF.

The rearrangement uses TRBV24-1 and TRBJ1-2; 9 bases match TRBD1. With 3 bases clipped from V and 6 bases from J, the junction kept 7 bases outside the gene matches. CDR1 and CDR2 (germline): KGHDR, SFDVKD. The CDR3 loop spans 15 amino acids. DNA of the CDR3: TGTGCCACCAGTGATCCCCGGGACAGGGACGATGGCTACACCTTC. Translating it yields CATSDPRDRDDGYTF.

The chain combines TRBV3-1 (or the pseudogene TRBV3-2) with TRBJ2-5; D is unresolved. The CDR3 length is 13 residues. From germline, CDR1 is LGHDT and CDR2 YNNKEL (reference sequence). The V gene lost 2 bases and the J gene lost 5 bases, with 9 bases spanning the gap. The CDR3 DNA follows: TGTGCCAGCAGCCAATTACTGACCGAGACCCAGTACTTC. This translates into CASSQLLTETQYF.

The rearrangement uses TRBV4-1 and TRBJ1-3; TRBD1 is a possible D gene (6 bases). CDR1 is MGHRA, CDR2 YSYEKL, per germline. The CDR3 loop spans 16 amino acids. V dropped 0 bases and J dropped 2 bases, with 11 bases sitting between them. The CDR3 nucleotides are TGCGCCAGCAGCCAAGACGACAGGTCTACTGGAAACACCATATATTTT. This translates into CASSQDDRSTGNTIYF.

The V call is TRBV10-1, the J call TRBJ1-1, with D tentatively TRBD1 (5 bases). V dropped 5 bases and J dropped 1 base, with 8 bases sitting between them. The length of the CDR3 is 13 residues. Germline-derived CDR1 and CDR2 are WNHNN and SYGVQD (reference sequence). The CDR3 sequence is CASSRTPNTEAFF. CDR3 bases: TGCGCCAGCAGTCGGACACCGAACACTGAAGCTTTCTTT.

The CDR3 sequence: CASSPSSGTAHYEQYF. Written as DNA, the CDR3 is TGTGCCAGCAGTCCTTCCTCCGGGACAGCCCACTACGAGCAGTACTTC. The chain uses TRBV27 and TRBJ2-7; 7 bases agree with TRBD1. V was clipped by 5 bases and J by 3 bases; unmatched bases: 13. Germline V gene sequence: CDR1 MNHEY, CDR2 SMNVEV (reference sequence). This CDR3 spans 16 amino acids.

The V and J genes are TRBV5-1 and TRBJ2-7; D remains unclear. The V end lost 1 base, the J end lost 6 bases, and 14 bases lay between the germline ends. The germline V gene has CDR1 SGHRS and CDR2 YFSETQ. The CDR3 is 14 amino acids. The DNA of the CDR3 is TGCGCCAGCAGCTTGATACGGATGGGGATCGAGCAGTACTTC. Amino acid sequence: CASSLIRMGIEQYF.